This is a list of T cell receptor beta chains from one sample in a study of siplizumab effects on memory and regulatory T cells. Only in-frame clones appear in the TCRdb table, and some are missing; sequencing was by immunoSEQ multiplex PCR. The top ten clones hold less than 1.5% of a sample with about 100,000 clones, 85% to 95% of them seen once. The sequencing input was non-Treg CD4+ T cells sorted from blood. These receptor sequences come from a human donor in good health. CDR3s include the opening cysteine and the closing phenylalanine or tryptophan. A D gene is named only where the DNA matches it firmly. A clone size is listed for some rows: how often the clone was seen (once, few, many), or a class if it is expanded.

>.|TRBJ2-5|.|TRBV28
TGTGCCAGCAGTTCCCCTCGAGGCCGCGAGACCCAGTACTTC
CASSSPRGRETQYF
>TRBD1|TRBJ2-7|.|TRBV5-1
TGCGCCAGCAGCTTGGAGTGGACAGGGGGGAACGAGCAGTACTTC
CASSLEWTGGNEQYF
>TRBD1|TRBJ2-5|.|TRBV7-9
TGTGCCAGCAGCTTAGGGCAGGGGGCGGTTAAAGAGACCCAGTACTTC
CASSLGQGAVKETQYF
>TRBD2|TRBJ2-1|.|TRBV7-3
TGTGCCAGCAGCCCCCTTGCGGGAGGGAGTGAGCAGTTCTTC
CASSPLAGGSEQFF
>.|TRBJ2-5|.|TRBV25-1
TGTGCCAGCAGTGAGTGGAAGGGTAGCCAAGAGACCCAGTACTTC
CASSEWKGSQETQYF
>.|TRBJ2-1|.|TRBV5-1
TGCGCCAGCAGCTTAACTACCGGGACCGGAGCTGTCAATGAGCAGTTCTTC
CASSLTTGTGAVNEQFF
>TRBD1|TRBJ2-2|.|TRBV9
TGTGCCAGCAGCGTACAGGGGGCTTACACCGGGGAGCTGTTTTTT
CASSVQGAYTGELFF
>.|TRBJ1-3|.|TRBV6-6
TGTGCCAGCAGAAGTACAGGTTCTGGAAACACCATATATTTT
CASRSTGSGNTIYF
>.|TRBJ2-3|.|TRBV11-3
TGTGCCAGCAGCTTCGGTCGGACAGATACGCAGTATTTT
CASSFGRTDTQYF
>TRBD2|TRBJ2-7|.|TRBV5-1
TGCGCCAGCAGGACCGGGACTAGCGGACCATCCTACGAGCAGTACTTC
CASRTGTSGPSYEQYF
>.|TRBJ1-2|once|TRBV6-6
TGTGCCAGCAGTACCTTGACAGGAGCCGCTAACTATGGCTACACCTTC
CASSTLTGAANYGYTF
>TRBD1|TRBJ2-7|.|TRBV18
TGTGCCAGCTCACCGGGGGGACAGGGAGATTACGAGCAGTACTTC
CASSPGGQGDYEQYF
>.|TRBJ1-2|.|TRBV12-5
TGTGCTAGTGGTTTGAGAGAATATGGCTACACCTTC
CASGLREYGYTF
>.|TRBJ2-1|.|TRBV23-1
TGCGCCAGCAGCCGACCGTGGAGGACAACCTACAATGAGCAGTTCTTC
CASSRPWRTTYNEQFF
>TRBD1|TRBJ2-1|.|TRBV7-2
TGTGCCAGCAGCTACCGGGACAGTCCCCCCAATGAGCAGTTCTTC
CASSYRDSPPNEQFF
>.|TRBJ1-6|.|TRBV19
TGTGCCAGTAGTATACGCGAGAATTACTATAATTCACCCCTCCACTTT
CASSIRENYYNSPLHF
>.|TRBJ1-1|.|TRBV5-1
TGCGCCAGCAGCCAGGACACTGAAGCTTTCTTT
CASSQDTEAFF
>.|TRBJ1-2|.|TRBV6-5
TGTGCTCTACGGGGAGGGGCGCATGGCTACACCTTC
CALRGGAHGYTF
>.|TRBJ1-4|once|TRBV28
TGTGCCAGCAGTTTATCCCCAGCTGGCGGGGAAAAACTGTTTTTT
CASSLSPAGGEKLFF
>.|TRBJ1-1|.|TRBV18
TGTGCCAGCTCATTCCTGGGGGGTCCTGAAGCTTTCTTT
CASSFLGGPEAFF
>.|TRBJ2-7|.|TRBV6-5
TGTGCCAGCAGCCAGGGACGGTACGAGCAGTACTTC
CASSQGRYEQYF
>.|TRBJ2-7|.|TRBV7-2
TGTGCCAGCAGCTATCCTTGGGTTGAGGAGCAGTACTTC
CASSYPWVEEQYF
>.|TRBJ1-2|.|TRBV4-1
TGCGCCAGCAGCCAAGACAACTATGGCTACACCTTC
CASSQDNYGYTF
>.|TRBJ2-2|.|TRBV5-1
TGCGCCAGCGCTTCACTCCCCCGGGAAGGGTGGGCCGGGGAGCTGTTTTTT
CASASLPREGWAGELFF